This TCR beta chain was recovered during a study of beta chain features in type 1 diabetes. General study results and limits: Healthy donors had naive, central memory and Treg TCRB repertoires that appeared less similar than those seen among patients. An over-representation of cells with high TCR expression could result from cDNA sequencing. Any PCR bias toward short templates would affect both groups alike.

Expressed TCRB transcripts got sequenced, as all isolated RNA was reverse transcribed. The data were produced by immunoSEQ multiplex PCR, yet TCRdb's version contains in-frame clones alone and is incomplete. The sample has around 430,000 clones; about 30% are singletons. Trimming removed 7 bases at V and 4 bases at J, with 16 bases between. The CDR3 is 15 amino acids. Germline CDR1 and CDR2: SGHTA and FQGNSA. As concerns this clone: Its target is not known.

The chain couples TRBV7-2 to TRBJ1-4; D remains unclear. Material for sequencing was naive CD4+ T cells from blood. This clonotype originated in a young man in good health. The CDR3 region has the DNA TGTGCCAGCAATCCGGGATGGGGTATTAATGAAAAACTGTTTTTT. Its translation is CASNPGWGINEKLFF.